Sequencing of this T cell receptor beta chain was carried out in a study of blood T cell repertoires in COVID-19. Looking at the study overall: PBMCs, B-cell-depleted T cells, or T cells were the source of the cDNA or gDNA that made up the material.

Per the germline V gene, CDR1 is SEHNR and CDR2 is FQNEAQ (reference sequence). V was pared by 7 bases and J by 4 bases, with 4 bases of the junction left unmatched. This CDR3 is 15 amino acids long. In the authors' workflow: The assay estimated nucleated cells by amplifying reference gene primers. This table comes from immunoSEQ multiplex PCR, and its TCRdb copy is limited to in-frame clones, with some not included. The V and J calls and clone size are taken from that table; D and trimming were inferred from the DNA. This table has 250,000 to 300,000 clones, about 80% appearing once. This clonotype was obtained from a man aged 25-45 years with acute COVID-19. Input material: PBMCs or T cells enriched from blood (not recorded which). This chain uses TRBV7-9 with TRBJ2-3, with TRBD2 identical over 14 bases. CDR3 protein: CASTGLAGVPDTQYF. In DNA form, the CDR3 reads TGTGCCAGCACGGGACTAGCGGGAGTCCCAGATACGCAGTATTTT.